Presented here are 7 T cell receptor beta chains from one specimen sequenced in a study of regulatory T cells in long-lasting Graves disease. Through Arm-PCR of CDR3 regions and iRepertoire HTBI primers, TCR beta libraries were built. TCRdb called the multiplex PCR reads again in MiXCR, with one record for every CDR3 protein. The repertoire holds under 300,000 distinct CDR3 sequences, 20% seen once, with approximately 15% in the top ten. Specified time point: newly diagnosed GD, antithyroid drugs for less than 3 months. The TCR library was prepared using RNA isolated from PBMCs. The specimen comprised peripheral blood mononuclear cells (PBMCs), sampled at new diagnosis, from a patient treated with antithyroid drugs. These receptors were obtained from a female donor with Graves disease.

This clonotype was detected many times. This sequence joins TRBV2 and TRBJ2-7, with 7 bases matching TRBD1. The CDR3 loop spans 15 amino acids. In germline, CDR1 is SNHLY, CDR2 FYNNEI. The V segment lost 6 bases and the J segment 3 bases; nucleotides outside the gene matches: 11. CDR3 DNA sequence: TGTGCCAGCAGGGACCTCGACAGGGCTTTCTACGAGCAGTACTTC. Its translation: CASRDLDRAFYEQYF.

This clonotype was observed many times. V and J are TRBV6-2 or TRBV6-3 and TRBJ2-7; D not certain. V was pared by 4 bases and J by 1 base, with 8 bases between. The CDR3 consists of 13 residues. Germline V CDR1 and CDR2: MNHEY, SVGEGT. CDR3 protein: CASSLVQSYEQYF. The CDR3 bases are TGTGCCAGCAGTTTGGTACAGTCCTACGAGCAGTACTTC.

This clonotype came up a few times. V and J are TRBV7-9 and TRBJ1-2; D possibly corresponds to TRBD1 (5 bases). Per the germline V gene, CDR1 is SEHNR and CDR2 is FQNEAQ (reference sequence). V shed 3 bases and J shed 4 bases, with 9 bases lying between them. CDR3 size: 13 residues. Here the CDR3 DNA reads TGTGCCAGCAGCTTGGCAGGGCCCTATGGCTACACCTTC. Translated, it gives CASSLAGPYGYTF.

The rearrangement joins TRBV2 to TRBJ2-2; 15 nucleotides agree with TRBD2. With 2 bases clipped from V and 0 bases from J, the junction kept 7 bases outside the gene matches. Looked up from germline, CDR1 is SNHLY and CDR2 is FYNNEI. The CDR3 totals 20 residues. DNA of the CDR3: TGTGCCAGCAGTGAAACGCCGGGACTAGCGGGGGGTCCGAACACCGGGGAGCTGTTTTTT. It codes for CASSETPGLAGGPNTGELFF.

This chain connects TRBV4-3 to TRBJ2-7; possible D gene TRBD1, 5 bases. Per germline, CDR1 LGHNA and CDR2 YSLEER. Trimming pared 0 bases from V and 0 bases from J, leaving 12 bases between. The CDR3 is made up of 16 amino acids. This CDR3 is CASSQDPTALSYEQYF. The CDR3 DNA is TGCGCCAGCAGCCAAGACCCGACAGCCCTCTCCTACGAGCAGTACTTC.

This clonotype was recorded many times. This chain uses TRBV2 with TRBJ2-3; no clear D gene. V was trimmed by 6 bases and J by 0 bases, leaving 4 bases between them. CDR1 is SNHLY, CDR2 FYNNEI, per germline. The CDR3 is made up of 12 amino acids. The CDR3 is CASRYSTDTQYF. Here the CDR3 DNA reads TGTGCCAGCAGATACAGCACAGATACGCAGTATTTT.

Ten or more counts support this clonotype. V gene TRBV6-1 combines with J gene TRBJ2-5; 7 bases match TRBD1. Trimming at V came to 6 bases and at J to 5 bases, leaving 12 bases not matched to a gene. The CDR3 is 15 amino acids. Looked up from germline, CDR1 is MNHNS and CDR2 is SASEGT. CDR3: CASSRFPGQLETQYF. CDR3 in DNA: TGTGCCAGCAGCCGGTTCCCGGGACAGCTGGAGACCCAGTACTTC.